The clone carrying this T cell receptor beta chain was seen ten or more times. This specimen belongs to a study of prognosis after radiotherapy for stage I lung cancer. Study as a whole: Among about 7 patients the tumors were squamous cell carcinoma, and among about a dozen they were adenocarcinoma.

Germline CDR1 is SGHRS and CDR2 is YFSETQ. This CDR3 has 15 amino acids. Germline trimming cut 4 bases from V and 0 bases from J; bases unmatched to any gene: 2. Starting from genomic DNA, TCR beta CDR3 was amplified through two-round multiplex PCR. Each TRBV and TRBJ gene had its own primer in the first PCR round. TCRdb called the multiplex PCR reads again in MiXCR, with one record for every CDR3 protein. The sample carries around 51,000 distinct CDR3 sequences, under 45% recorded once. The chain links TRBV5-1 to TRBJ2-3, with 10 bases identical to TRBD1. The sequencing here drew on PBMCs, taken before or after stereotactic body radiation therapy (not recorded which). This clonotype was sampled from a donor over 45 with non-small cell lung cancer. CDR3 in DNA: TGCGCCAGCAGCCAGGGACAGGGGAGCACAGATACGCAGTATTTT. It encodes CASSQGQGSTDTQYF. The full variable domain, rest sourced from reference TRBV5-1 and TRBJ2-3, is KAGVTQTPRYLIKTRGQQVTLSCSPISGHRSVSWYQQTPGQGLQFLFEYFSETQRNKGNFPGRFSGRQFSNSRSEMNVSTLELGDSALYLCASSQGQGSTDTQYFGPGTRLTVL.